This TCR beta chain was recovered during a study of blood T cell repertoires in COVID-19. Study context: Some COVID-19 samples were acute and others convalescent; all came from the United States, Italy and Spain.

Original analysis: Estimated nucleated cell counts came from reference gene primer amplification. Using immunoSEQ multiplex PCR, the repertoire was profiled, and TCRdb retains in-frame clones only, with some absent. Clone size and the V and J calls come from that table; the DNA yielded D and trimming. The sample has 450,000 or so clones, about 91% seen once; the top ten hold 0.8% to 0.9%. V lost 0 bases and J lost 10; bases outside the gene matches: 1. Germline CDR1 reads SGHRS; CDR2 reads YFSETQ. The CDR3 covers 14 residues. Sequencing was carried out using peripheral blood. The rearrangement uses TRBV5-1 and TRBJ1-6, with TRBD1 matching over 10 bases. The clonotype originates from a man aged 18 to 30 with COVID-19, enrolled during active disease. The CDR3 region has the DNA TGCGCCAGCAGCTTGGCGGGACAGGGGTCACCCCTCCACTTT. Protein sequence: CASSLAGQGSPLHF.